This TCR beta chain was sequenced in a study of OX40 agonist ivuxolimab in advanced cancers. Study background: Patients receiving dose escalation had hepatocellular carcinoma, melanoma, renal cell or head and neck cancer.

The CDR3 covers 15 residues. Germline CDR1 and CDR2: SGHTS and YDEGEE. V lost 4 bases and J lost 0, with 11 bases in between. Systemic immunosuppression or autoimmune disease history was grounds to exclude patients. Only in-frame clones appear in the TCRdb table, and some are missing; sequencing was by immunoSEQ multiplex PCR. The table records about 44,000 clones, about 80% of them present only once. The sample here was CD4+ or CD8+ T cells sorted from blood, taken in a trial of the OX40 agonist ivuxolimab. The sequence derives from an adult with an advanced solid tumor such as melanoma, head and neck, liver or kidney cancer. This rearrangement joins TRBV5-8 to TRBJ2-4; possibly TRBD2 for D (5 bases). In nucleotides, the CDR3 is TGTGCCAGCAGCCCCGGGGAAATAGCCAAAAACATTCAGTACTTC. This encodes CASSPGEIAKNIQYF. Full variable domain (remainder filled in from reference TRBV5-8 and TRBJ2-4): EAGVTQSPTHLIKTRGQQATLRCSPISGHTSVYWYQQALGLGLQFLLWYDEGEERNRGNFPPRFSGRQFPNYSSELNVNALELEDSALYLCASSPGEIAKNIQYFGAGTRLSVL.